This record looks at one T cell receptor (beta chain) sequence and its context. It has no known antigen specificity. Base qualities are not recorded, but no much larger clone differs from it by a single base. The entry originates in a study of PD-L1 blockade in urothelial cancer (dated by TCRdb to 2017 to 2019). With regard to the full study: Every patient began therapy in the mid-2010s and was given atezolizumab 1,200 mg intravenously every 3 weeks. About nine tenths of the roughly 29 patients were identified as males with urothelial cancer of bladder origin, and a prior smoking history was reported by 18 of 29 patients. An ECOG performance status of 0 or 1 was recorded for the patients, and 0 to 3 prior chemotherapy regimens had been received by the patients. Blood samples were analyzed 3 weeks after the start of treatment (second dose) and 6 weeks after the start of treatment. Blood samples yielded a median of around 150,000 T cells and more than 80,000 unique TCRs, with median clonality roughly 0.084. The study, an exploratory multi-omic analysis, examined somatic, immune and clinical correlates of response to PD-L1 blockade with atezolizumab in urothelial cancer. TCR sequencing covered pretreatment tumor samples and matched, serially collected peripheral blood taken before and after atezolizumab treatment. Progression-free survival longer than 6 months counted as durable clinical benefit, and TCR features were additionally tested against both progression-free and overall survival. In the same patients, whole exome sequencing and RNA sequencing of pretreatment tumors were performed in addition to TCR sequencing. Roughly 9 patients reached durable clinical benefit, while roughly 22 patients did not. Some 29 patients had pretreatment blood TCR-seq, some 25 had at least one posttreatment blood collection, and some 25 had tumor TCR-seq. What the study reported, not specific to this receptor: Greater expansion of tumor-associated TCR clones in peripheral blood 3 weeks after the start of treatment was observed in patients with durable benefit (n of about 20, p = 0.022). Small sample size (n of about 30) and many exploratory analyses mean the results are intended to be hypothesis-generating. Improved progression-free and overall survival was found to be associated with pretreatment peripheral blood TCR clonality below the median.

The time point label, read with the paper, signifies: pretreatment peripheral blood. The cohort comprised about 30 patients with locally advanced or metastatic urothelial carcinoma treated at Memorial Sloan Kettering on a trial protocol. Peripheral blood mononuclear cells were collected pretreatment and during treatment, with between 1 and 8 total time points per patient. The Qiagen DNeasy Blood extraction kit was used to purify genomic DNA from total PBMCs and tumor samples. PBMCs were collected pretreatment and during treatment, and were isolated and stored as previously described. According to the germline V gene (reference sequence), CDR1 reads LNHDA and CDR2 reads SQIVND. The CDR3 numbers 16 residues from cysteine through phenylalanine. The retained sequence is limited to the CDR3, 48 bases, with the frame set at the first base. V is pared back by 7 bases and J by 1 base, with 14 bases lying between the germline termini.

Synthetic TCR analog templates were spiked into each PCR to estimate absolute template abundance from read counts. The immunoSEQ assay was used to amplify TCRbeta CDR3 regions from genomic DNA with bias-controlled V and J gene primers. Sequencing of rearranged TCRbeta segments was done at approximately 20X coverage. The study's processing was this. Sequencing errors were corrected by clustering and CDR3s were annotated against IMGT to assign V, D and J genes. Out-of-frame and stop-codon sequences were excluded, and only productive TCRbeta rearrangements were used in downstream analyses. Clonality was calculated as one minus the Shannon entropy normalized by the log of the number of unique productive sequences. Clones differing between time points or between blood and tumor were identified by Fisher's exact test with Benjamini-Hochberg correction at adjusted p below 0.01. In TCRdb, the immuneACCESS table is reduced to in-frame sequences with V and J assigned. These tables do not hold every clone; where another copy was compared, an unresolved V gene accounts for under half, and the others remain unexplained. D and trimming were read from the DNA, whereas the V and J calls and clone size are those reported in that table. Within this sample are tens of thousands of clones, with roughly 89% of them counted one time only. Around 1.5% of the sample is taken by the ten largest.

The material was PBMCs, obtained around atezolizumab (anti-PD-L1) treatment. The receptor was isolated from a man in his fifties or sixties with urothelial cancer. The chain is encoded by TRBV19 joined to TRBJ2-6; the D region possibly corresponds to TRBD1 (6 bases align). The nucleotide sequence reads as follows: TGTGCCAGTACCACCGAAAGGGGGTCTGGGGCCAACGTCCTGACTTTC. Translated, this is CASTTERGSGANVLTF.